This T cell receptor beta chain was obtained from a study of response to subunit inactivated influenza vaccine. The study's findings and limits: The authors offered the suggestion that each seasonal influenza vaccination recruits few new T cells.

Trimming removed 2 bases from V and 0 bases from J, with 21 bases in between. Germline V gives CDR1 SGDLS, CDR2 YYNGEE. The CDR3 extends over 19 amino acids. From the RT-PCR reads, TCRdb called clonotypes with MiXCR, one entry per CDR3 protein. This repertoire shows about 240,000 distinct CDR3 sequences, less than 15% found once; its top ten account for 7.8%. This clonotype was seen more than once but under ten times. The antigen is not known. V is TRBV9 and J is TRBJ2-1; D may match TRBD1 or TRBD2 (6 bases each). The TCR comes from a man aged 50 to 59 who received an inactivated influenza vaccine. The sequencing used non-naive T cells sorted from PBMCs, collected 14 to 15 days before vaccination. The CDR3 spells CASSVGGGTVPSSYNEQFF. In nucleotides, the CDR3 is TGTGCCAGCAGCGTTGGGGGCGGGACCGTACCAAGCTCCTACAATGAGCAGTTCTTC.